The text below deals with one T cell receptor beta chain. The sample belongs to a study of blood T cell repertoires in COVID-19. Study-level information: Samples representing acute and convalescent COVID-19 were sourced from the United States, Italy and Spain. In each case, the material was cDNA or gDNA derived from T cells, B-cell-depleted T cells, or PBMCs.

The authors' processing: Amplification of reference gene primers provided the estimated nucleated cell counts. Generated by immunoSEQ multiplex PCR, the TCRdb table keeps only in-frame clones and is missing some. That table supplies the V and J calls and clone size; D and trimming were determined from the DNA. The repertoire holds some 220,000 clones, with almost 85% as singletons. In germline, CDR1 is MGHRA, CDR2 YSYEKL. CDR3 length: 15 amino acids. J lost 0 bases, V lost 4 bases, and 3 bases had no gene match. The source material was peripheral blood. The TCR sequence derives from a man aged 45-65 years with acute or convalescent COVID-19. The chain has TRBV4-1 and TRBJ1-1, with TRBD1 matching 9 bases. The CDR3 DNA follows: TGCGCCAGCAGCCTAGACAGGGGGTTGAACACTGAAGCTTTCTTT. Protein sequence: CASSLDRGLNTEAFF.